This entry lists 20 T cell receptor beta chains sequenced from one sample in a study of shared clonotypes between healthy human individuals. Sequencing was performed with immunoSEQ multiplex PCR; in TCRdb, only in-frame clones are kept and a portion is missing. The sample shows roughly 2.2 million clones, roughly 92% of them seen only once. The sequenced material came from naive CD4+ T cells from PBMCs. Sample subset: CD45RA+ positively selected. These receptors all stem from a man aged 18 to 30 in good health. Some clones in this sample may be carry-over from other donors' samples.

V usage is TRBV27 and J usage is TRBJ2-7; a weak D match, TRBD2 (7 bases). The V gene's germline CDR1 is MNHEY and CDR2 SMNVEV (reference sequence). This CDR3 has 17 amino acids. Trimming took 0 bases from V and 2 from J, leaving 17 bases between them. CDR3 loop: CASSLSGGVGLTYEQYF. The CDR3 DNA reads TGTGCCAGCAGTTTATCAGGGGGGGTCGGATTAACCTACGAGCAGTACTTC.

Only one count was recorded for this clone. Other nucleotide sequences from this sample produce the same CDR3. This chain's CDR3 is CASSPMVGELFF. In nucleotides, the CDR3 is TGTGCCAGCTCACCCATGGTCGGGGAGCTGTTTTTT. The chain has TRBV18 and TRBJ2-2; D call uncertain. The CDR3 has 12 residues. Germline-derived CDR1 and CDR2 are KGHSH and LQKENI. Trimming removed 3 bases at V and 7 bases at J, with 6 bases between. Together with reference TRBV18 and TRBJ2-2, the CDR3 gives the full variable domain: NAGVMQNPRHLVRRRGQEARLRCSPMKGHSHVYWYRQLPEEGLKFMVYLQKENIIDESGMPKERFSAEFPKEGPSILRIQQVVRGDSAAYFCASSPMVGELFFGEGSRLTVL.

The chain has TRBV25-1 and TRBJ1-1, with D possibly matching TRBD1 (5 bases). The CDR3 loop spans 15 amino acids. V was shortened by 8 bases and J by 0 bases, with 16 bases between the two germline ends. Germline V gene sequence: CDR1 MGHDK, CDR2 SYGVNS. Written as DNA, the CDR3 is TGTGCCAGCCGACAGTCCGGAGGGATGAACACTGAAGCTTTCTTT. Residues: CASRQSGGMNTEAFF.

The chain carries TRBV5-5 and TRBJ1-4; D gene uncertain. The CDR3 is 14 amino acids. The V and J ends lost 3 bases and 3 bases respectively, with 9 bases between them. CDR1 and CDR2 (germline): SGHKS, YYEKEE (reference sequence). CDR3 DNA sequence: TGTGCCAGCAGCTGGATGGTGGCTAATGAAAAACTGTTTTTT. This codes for CASSWMVANEKLFF.

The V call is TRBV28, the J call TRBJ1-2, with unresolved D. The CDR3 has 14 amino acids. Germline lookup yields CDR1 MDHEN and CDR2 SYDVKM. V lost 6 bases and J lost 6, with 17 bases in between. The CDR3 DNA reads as TGTGCCAGCAGCCCCGGACCGAATCGCCATGGCTACACCTTC. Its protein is CASSPGPNRHGYTF.

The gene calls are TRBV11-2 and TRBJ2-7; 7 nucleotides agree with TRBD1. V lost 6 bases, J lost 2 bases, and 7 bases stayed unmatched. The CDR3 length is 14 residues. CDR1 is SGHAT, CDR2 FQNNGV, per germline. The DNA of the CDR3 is TGTGCCAGCAGGTACCCGGGACAGACCTACGAGCAGTACTTC. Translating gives CASRYPGQTYEQYF. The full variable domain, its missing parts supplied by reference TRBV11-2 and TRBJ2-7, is EAGVAQSPRYKIIEKRQSVAFWCNPISGHATLYWYQQILGQGPKLLIQFQNNGVVDDSQLPKDRFSAERLKGVDSTLKIQPAKLEDSAVYLCASRYPGQTYEQYFGPGTRLTVT.

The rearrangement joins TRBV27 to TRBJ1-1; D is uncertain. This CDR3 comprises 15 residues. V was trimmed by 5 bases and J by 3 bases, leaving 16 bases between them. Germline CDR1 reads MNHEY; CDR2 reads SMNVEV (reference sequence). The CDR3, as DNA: TGTGCCAGCAGTCCCGGGAGAGGGATCGACACTGAAGCTTTCTTT. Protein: CASSPGRGIDTEAFF.

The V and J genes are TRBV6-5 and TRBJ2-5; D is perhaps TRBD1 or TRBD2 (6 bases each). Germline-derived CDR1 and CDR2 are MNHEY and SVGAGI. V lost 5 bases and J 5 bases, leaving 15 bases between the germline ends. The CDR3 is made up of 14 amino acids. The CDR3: CASSPRGAGETQYF. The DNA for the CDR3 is TGTGCCAGCAGTCCGAGGGGGGCGGGTGAGACCCAGTACTTC.

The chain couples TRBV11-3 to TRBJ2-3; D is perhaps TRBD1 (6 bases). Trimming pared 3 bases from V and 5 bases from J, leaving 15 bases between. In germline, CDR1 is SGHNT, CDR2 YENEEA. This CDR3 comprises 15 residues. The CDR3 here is CASSFGGPVGDTQYF. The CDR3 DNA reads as TGTGCCAGCAGCTTTGGGGGCCCGGTGGGAGATACGCAGTATTTT. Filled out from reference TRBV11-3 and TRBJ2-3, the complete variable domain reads EAGVVQSPRYKIIEKKQPVAFWCNPISGHNTLYWYLQNLGQGPELLIRYENEEAVDDSQLPKDRFSAERLKGVDSTLKIQPAELGDSAVYLCASSFGGPVGDTQYFGPGTRLTVL.

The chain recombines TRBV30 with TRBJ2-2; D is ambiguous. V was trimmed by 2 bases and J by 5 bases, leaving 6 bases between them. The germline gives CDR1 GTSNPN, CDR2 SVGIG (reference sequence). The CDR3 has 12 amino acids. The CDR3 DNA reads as TGTGCCTGGAGTCTCGCGACCGGGGAGCTGTTTTTT. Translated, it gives CAWSLATGELFF. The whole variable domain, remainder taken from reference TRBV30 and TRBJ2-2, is SQTIHQWPATLVQPVGSPLSLECTVEGTSNPNLYWYRQAAGRGLQLLFYSVGIGQISSEVPQNLSASRPQDRQFILSSKKLLLSDSGFYLCAWSLATGELFFGEGSRLTVL.

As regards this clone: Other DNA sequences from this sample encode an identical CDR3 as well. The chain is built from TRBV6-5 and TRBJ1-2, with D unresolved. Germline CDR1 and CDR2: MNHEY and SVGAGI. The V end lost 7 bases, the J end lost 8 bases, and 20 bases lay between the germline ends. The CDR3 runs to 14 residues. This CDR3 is CASNGIGRGDGYTF. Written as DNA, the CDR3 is TGTGCCAGCAACGGGATCGGACGAGGCGACGGCTACACCTTC.

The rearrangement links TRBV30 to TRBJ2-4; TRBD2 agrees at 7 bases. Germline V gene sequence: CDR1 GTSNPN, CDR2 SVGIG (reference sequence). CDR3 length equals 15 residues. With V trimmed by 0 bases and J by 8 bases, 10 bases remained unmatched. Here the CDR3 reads CAWSVRRTRGDIQYF. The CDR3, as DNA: TGTGCCTGGAGTGTACGGAGGACCCGGGGGGACATTCAGTACTTC.

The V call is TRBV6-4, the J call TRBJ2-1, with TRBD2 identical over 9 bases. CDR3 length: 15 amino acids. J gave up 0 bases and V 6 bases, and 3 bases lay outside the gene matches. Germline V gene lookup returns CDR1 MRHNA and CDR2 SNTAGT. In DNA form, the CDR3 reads TGTGCCAGCAGACGACTAGCGGACTCCTACAATGAGCAGTTCTTC. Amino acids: CASRRLADSYNEQFF.

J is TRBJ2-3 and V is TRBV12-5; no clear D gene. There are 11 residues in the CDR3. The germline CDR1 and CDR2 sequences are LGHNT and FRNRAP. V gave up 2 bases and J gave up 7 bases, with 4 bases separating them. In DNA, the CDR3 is TGTGCTAGTGGTTTGTGGTATACGCAGTATTTT. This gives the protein CASGLWYTQYF.

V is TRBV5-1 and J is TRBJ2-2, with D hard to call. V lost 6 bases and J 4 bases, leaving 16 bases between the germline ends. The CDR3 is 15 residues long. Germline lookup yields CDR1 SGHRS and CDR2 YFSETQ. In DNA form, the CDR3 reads TGCGCCAGCATCCAGTCCCCTCGGGCCACCGGGGAGCTGTTTTTT. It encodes CASIQSPRATGELFF.

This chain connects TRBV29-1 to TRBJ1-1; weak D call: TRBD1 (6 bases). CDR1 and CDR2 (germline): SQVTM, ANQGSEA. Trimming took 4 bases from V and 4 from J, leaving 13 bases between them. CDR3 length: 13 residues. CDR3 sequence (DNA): TGCAGCGTTGCGCAGGGGCCGAGCACTGAAGCTTTCTTT. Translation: CSVAQGPSTEAFF.

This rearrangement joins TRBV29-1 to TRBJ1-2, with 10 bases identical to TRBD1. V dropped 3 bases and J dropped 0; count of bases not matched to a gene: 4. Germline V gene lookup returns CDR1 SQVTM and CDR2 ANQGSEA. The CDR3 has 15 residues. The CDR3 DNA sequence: TGCAGCGTTGAGGACAGGGGGTTCTCTAACTATGGCTACACCTTC. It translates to CSVEDRGFSNYGYTF.

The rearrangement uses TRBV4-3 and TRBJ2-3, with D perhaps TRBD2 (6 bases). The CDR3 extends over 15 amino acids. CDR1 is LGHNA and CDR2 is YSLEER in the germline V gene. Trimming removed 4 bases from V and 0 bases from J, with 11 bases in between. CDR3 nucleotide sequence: TGCGCCAGCAGCCGCGGGACTTTTAGCACAGATACGCAGTATTTT. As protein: CASSRGTFSTDTQYF.

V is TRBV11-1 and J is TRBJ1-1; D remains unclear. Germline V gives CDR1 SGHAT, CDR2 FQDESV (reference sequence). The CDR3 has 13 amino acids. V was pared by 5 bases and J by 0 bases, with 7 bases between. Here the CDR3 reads CASSQILNTEAFF. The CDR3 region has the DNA TGTGCCAGCAGCCAGATATTGAACACTGAAGCTTTCTTT.

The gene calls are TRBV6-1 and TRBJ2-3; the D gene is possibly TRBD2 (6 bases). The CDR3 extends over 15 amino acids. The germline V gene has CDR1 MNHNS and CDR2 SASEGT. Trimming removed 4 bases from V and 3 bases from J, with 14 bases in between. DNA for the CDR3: TGTGCCAGCAGTGGGGGGGTCGGAACTACAGATACGCAGTATTTT. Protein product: CASSGGVGTTDTQYF.